Below, one T cell receptor beta chain is given with its context. Profiled with immunoSEQ multiplex PCR; TCRdb holds only in-frame clones, not every one. This table holds 88,000 or so clones, about 92% found once. The trim removed 1 base at V and 3 bases at J, leaving 6 bases unmatched. This CDR3 comprises 15 residues. CDR1 and CDR2 (germline): SGHVS, FQNEAQ. This specimen belongs to a study of T cell changes during pregnancy in multiple sclerosis. The rearrangement links TRBV7-8 to TRBJ2-7; 7 nucleotides align to TRBD2. The sequences come from peripheral blood, collected before pregnancy. This TCR derives from a female donor with multiple sclerosis, enrolled in a pregnancy study. In DNA, the CDR3 is TGTGCCAGCAGCTTAGAAGCTGGGACTAACTACGAGCAGTACTTC. Translated, it gives CASSLEAGTNYEQYF.